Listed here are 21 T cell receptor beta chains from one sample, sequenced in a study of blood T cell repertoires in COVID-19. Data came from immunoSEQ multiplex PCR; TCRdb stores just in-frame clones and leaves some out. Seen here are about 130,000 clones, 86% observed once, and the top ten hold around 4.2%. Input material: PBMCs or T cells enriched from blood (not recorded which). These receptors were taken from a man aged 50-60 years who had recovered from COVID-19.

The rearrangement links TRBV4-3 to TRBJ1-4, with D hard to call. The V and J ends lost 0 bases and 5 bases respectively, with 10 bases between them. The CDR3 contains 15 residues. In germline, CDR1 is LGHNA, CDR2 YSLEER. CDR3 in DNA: TGCGCCAGCAGCCAAGATCGGTCGCCGAATGAAAAACTGTTTTTT. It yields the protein CASSQDRSPNEKLFF.

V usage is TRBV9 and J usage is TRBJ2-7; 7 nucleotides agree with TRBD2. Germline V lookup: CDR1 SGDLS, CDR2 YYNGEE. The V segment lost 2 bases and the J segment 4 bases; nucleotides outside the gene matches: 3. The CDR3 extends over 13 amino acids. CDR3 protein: CASSVSAGYEQYF. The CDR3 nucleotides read TGTGCCAGCAGCGTTTCAGCGGGATACGAGCAGTACTTC. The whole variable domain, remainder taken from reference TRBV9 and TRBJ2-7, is DSGVTQTPKHLITATGQRVTLRCSPRSGDLSVYWYQQSLDQGLQFLIQYYNGEERAKGNILERFSAQQFPDLHSELNLSSLELGDSALYFCASSVSAGYEQYFGPGTRLTVT.

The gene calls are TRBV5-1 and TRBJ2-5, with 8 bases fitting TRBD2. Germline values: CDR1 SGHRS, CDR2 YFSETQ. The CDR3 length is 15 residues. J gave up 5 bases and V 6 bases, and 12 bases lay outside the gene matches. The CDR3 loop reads CASNTGRAWGETQYF. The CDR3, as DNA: TGCGCCAGCAACACCGGGAGGGCCTGGGGGGAGACCCAGTACTTC.

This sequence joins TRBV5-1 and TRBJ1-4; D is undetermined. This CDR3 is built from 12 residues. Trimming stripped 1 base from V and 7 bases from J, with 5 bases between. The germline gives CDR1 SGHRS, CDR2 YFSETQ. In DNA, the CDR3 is TGCGCCAGCAGCTTGTATCGTGAAAAACTGTTTTTT. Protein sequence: CASSLYREKLFF.

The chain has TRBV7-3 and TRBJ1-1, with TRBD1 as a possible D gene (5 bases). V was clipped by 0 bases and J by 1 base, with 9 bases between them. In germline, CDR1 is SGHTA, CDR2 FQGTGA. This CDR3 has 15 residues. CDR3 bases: TGTGCCAGCAGCTTAACACCGACAGCGAACACTGAAGCTTTCTTT. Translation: CASSLTPTANTEAFF. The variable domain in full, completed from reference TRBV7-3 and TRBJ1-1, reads GAGVSQTPSNKVTEKGKYVELRCDPISGHTALYWYRQSLGQGPEFLIYFQGTGAADDSGLPNDRFFAVRPEGSVSTLKIQRTERGDSAVYLCASSLTPTANTEAFFGQGTRLTVV.

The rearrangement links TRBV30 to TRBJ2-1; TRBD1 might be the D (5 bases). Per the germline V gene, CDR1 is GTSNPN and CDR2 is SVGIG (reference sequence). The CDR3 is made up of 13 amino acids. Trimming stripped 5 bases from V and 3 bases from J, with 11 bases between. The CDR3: CAWAAGLYNEQFF. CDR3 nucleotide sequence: TGTGCCTGGGCGGCAGGGCTCTACAATGAGCAGTTCTTC.

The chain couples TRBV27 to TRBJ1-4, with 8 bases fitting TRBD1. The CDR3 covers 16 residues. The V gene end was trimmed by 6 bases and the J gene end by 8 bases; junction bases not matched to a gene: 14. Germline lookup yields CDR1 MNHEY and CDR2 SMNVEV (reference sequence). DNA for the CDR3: TGTGCCAGCAGATCTACGACAGGGGTATTAGGAGAAAAACTGTTTTTT. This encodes CASRSTTGVLGEKLFF.

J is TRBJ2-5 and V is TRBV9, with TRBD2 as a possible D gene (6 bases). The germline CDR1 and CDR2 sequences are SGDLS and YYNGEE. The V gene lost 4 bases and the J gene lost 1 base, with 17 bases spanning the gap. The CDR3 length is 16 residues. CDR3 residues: CASSPRGGTVQETQYF. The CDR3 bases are TGTGCCAGCAGCCCCAGAGGAGGGACCGTCCAAGAGACCCAGTACTTC.

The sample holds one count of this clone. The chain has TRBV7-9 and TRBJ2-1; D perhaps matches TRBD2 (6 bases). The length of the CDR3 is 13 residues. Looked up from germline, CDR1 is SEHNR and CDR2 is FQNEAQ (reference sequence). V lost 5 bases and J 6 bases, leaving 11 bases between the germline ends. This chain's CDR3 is CASSLGRLNEQFF. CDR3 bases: TGTGCCAGCAGCCTCGGGAGACTCAATGAGCAGTTCTTC.

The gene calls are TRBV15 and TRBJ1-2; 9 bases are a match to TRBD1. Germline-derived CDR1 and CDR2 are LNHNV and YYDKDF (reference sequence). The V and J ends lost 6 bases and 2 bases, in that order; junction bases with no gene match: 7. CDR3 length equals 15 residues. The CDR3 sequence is CATRADRGANYGYTF. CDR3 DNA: TGTGCCACCAGGGCGGACAGGGGAGCGAACTATGGCTACACCTTC. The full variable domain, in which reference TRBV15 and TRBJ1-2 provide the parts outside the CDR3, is DAMVIQNPRYQVTQFGKPVTLSCSQTLNHNVMYWYQQKSSQAPKLLFHYYDKDFNNEADTPDNFQSRRPNTSFCFLDIRSPGLGDTAMYLCATRADRGANYGYTFGSGTRLTVV.

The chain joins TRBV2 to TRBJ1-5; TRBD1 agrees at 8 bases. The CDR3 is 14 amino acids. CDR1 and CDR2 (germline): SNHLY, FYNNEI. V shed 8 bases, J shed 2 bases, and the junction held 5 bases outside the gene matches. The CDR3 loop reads CASGWTGRNQPQHF. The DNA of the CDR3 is TGTGCCAGCGGATGGACAGGGCGCAATCAGCCCCAGCATTTT.

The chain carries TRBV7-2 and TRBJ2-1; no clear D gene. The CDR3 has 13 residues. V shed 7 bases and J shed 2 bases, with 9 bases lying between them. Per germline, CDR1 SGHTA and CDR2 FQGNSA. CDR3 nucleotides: TGTGCCAGCAAGCGAGGCGCCTACAATGAGCAGTTCTTC. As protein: CASKRGAYNEQFF.

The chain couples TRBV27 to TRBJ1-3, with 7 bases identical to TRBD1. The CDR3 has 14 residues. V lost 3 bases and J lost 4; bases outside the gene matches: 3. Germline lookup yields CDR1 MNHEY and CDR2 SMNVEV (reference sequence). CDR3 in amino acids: CASSLRGGGNTIYF. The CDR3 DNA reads TGTGCCAGCAGTTTGAGAGGGGGCGGAAACACCATATATTTT.

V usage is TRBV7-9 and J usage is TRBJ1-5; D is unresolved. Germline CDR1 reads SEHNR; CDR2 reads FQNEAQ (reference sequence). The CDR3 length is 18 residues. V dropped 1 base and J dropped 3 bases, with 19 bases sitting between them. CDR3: CASSLGELGRGINQPQHF. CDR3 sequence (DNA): TGTGCCAGCAGCTTAGGAGAGCTGGGTCGGGGAATCAATCAGCCCCAGCATTTT.

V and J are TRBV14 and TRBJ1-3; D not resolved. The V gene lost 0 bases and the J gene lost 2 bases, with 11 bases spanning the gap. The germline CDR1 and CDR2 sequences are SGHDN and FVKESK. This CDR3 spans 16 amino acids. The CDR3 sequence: CASSQDFGITGNTIYF. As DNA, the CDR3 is TGTGCCAGCAGCCAAGATTTCGGGATAACTGGAAACACCATATATTTT. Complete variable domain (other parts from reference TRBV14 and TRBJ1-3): EAGVTQFPSHSVIEKGQTVTLRCDPISGHDNLYWYRRVMGKEIKFLLHFVKESKQDESGMPNNRFLAERTGGTYSTLKVQPAELEDSGVYFCASSQDFGITGNTIYFGEGSWLTVV.

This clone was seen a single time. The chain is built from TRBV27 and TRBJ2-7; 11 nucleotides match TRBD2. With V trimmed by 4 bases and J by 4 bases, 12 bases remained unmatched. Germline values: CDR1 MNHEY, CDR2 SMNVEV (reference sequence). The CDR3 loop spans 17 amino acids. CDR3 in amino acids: CASSSPGLADMRYEQYF. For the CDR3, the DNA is TGTGCCAGCAGTTCACCGGGACTAGCGGATATGAGATACGAGCAGTACTTC.

The CDR3 region is CATRSRVGEKLFF. In DNA, the CDR3 is TGTGCCACCAGGAGCAGGGTGGGGGAAAAACTGTTTTTT. This chain connects TRBV24-1 to TRBJ1-4, with D tentatively TRBD1 (5 bases). Trimming took off 7 bases at V and 8 bases at J, with 13 bases between the two ends. Germline CDR1 and CDR2: KGHDR and SFDVKD. CDR3 length equals 13 residues.

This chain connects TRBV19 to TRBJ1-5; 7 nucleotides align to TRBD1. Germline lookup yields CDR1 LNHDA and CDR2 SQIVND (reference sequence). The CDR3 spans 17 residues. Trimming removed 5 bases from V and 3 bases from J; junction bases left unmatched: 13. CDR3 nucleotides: TGTGCCAGTAGTGCTCGGACAGGCCGACTGTTCAATCAGCCCCAGCATTTT. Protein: CASSARTGRLFNQPQHF.

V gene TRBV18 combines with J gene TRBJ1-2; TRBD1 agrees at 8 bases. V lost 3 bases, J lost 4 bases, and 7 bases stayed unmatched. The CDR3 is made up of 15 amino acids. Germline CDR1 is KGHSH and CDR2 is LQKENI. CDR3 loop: CASSPRTGRTYGYTF. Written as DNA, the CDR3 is TGTGCCAGCTCACCTAGGACAGGGAGAACCTATGGCTACACCTTC.

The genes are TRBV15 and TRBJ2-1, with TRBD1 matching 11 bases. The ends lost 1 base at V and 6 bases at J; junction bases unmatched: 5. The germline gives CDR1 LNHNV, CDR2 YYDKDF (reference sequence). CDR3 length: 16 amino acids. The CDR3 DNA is TGTGCCACCAGCAGAGCCGGGACAGGGGGAGGCAATGAGCAGTTCTTC. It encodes CATSRAGTGGGNEQFF.

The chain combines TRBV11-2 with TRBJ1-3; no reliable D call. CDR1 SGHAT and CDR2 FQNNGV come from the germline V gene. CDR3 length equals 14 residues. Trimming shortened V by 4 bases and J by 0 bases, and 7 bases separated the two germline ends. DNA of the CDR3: TGTGCCAGCAGCTCCCCCAGCTCTGGAAACACCATATATTTT. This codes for CASSSPSSGNTIYF.